In this sample, the clone carrying this T cell receptor (beta chain) turned up many times. What it binds is not known. The record originates from a study of T-cell reconstitution after alpha-beta-depleted transplantation in children. J lost 3 bases, V lost 5 bases, and 6 bases had no gene match. The CDR3 runs 15 residues. The V gene's germline CDR1 is DFQATT and CDR2 SNEGSKA (reference sequence). Broader study findings: At one year after transplant, newly produced T cells mostly accounted for T-cell counts and diversity. As was reported, about two months after transplant, alpha-beta T cells came from several hundred expanded graft clones. There were some patients whose high TCRbeta diversity at day 60 came from surviving recipient T cells and thymic progenitors.

Unique molecular identifiers were built into the TCRbeta library. In TCRdb, the PCR reads were re-called with MiXCR into one record per CDR3 protein. The sample has a few hundred thousand distinct CDR3 sequences, under 15% seen once. The material was PBMCs, mostly from graft donor cells, obtained 360 days after TCRalphabeta/CD19-depleted stem cell transplant. The J gene is TRBJ2-1, the V gene TRBV20-1; 11 bases are shared with TRBD2. The receptor was isolated from a male patient between 10 and 17 years old who had a stem cell transplant for acute myeloid leukemia, so the T cells may come from the graft donor. The CDR3 reads CSAESTSGSYNEQFF. The CDR3 nucleotides are TGCAGTGCTGAAAGCACTAGCGGGAGCTACAATGAGCAGTTCTTC.